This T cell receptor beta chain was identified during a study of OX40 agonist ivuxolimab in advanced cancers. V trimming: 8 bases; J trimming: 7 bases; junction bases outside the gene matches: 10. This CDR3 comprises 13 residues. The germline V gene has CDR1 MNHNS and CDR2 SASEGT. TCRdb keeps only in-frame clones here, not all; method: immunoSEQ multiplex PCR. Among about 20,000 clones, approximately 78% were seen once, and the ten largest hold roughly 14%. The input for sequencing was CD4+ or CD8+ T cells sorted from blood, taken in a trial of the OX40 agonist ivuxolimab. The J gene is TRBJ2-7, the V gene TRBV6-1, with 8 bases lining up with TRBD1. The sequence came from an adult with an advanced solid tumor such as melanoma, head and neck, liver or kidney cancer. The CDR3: CASGGTGLGEQYF. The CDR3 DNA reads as TGTGCCAGCGGGGGGACAGGCCTCGGTGAGCAGTACTTC.